Shown below are 23 T cell receptor beta chains from a single sample sequenced in a study of blood T cell repertoires in COVID-19. Using immunoSEQ multiplex PCR, the repertoire was profiled, and TCRdb retains in-frame clones only, with some absent. The sample records tens of thousands of clones, about 89% being singletons. The sequenced material came from peripheral blood. All receptors come from a man aged 45 to 65 with active or convalescent COVID-19.

This chain uses TRBV25-1 with TRBJ2-3; 7 bases map to TRBD2. CDR3 size: 14 residues. Germline V gene data show CDR1 as MGHDK and CDR2 as SYGVNS. V was pared by 9 bases and J by 3 bases, with 9 bases of the junction left unmatched. CDR3 residues: CASTRGVRTDTQYF. In nucleotides, the CDR3 is TGTGCCAGTACCCGGGGGGTACGGACAGATACGCAGTATTTT.

The chain employs TRBV12-3 or TRBV12-4 and TRBJ2-7; D is unresolved. CDR3 length: 12 residues. The ends were cut back, 7 bases at V and 4 bases at J, with 11 bases in the middle. This CDR3 is CASMAEEYEQYF. CDR3 coding DNA: TGTGCCAGCATGGCAGAGGAGTACGAGCAGTACTTC.

This chain connects TRBV4-3 to TRBJ1-3, with D tentatively TRBD1 (6 bases). This CDR3 is built from 17 residues. Trimming left V 0 bases short and J 9 bases short, with 21 bases between. Germline CDR1 LGHNA, CDR2 YSLEER. CDR3 protein: CASSQDPTAAGEGTIYF. The DNA of the CDR3 is TGCGCCAGCAGCCAAGACCCCACAGCGGCAGGGGAGGGCACCATATATTTT.

This rearrangement joins TRBV29-1 to TRBJ2-3; 8 bases line up with TRBD2. Germline V lookup: CDR1 SQVTM, CDR2 ANQGSEA. The V gene end was trimmed by 5 bases and the J gene end by 5 bases; junction bases not matched to a gene: 6. The CDR3 is made up of 13 amino acids. DNA of the CDR3: TGCAGCGTTAACGGGGGGGCCAAAGATACGCAGTATTTT. Translation: CSVNGGAKDTQYF.

The rearrangement links TRBV28 to TRBJ1-5; 8 bases line up with TRBD1. This CDR3 spans 16 amino acids. V shed 3 bases and J 1 base; nucleotides not matched to a gene: 5. Germline CDR1 is MDHEN and CDR2 is SYDVKM. CDR3 loop: CASSLWQGASNQPQHF. The CDR3, as DNA: TGTGCCAGCAGTTTGTGGCAGGGGGCAAGCAATCAGCCCCAGCATTTT.

The V and J genes are TRBV2 and TRBJ1-4; 11 nucleotides match TRBD1. Germline V gene lookup returns CDR1 SNHLY and CDR2 FYNNEI. V shed 8 bases and J 7 bases; nucleotides not matched to a gene: 6. The length of the CDR3 is 14 residues. The CDR3 loop is CASGLDRGLEKLFF. DNA of the CDR3: TGTGCCAGCGGCCTGGACAGGGGGCTTGAAAAACTGTTTTTT.

The genes are TRBV4-3 and TRBJ2-1; 9 nucleotides line up with TRBD1. V shed 4 bases, J shed 6 bases, and the junction held 7 bases outside the gene matches. The CDR3 contains 15 residues. Germline CDR1 is LGHNA and CDR2 is YSLEER. The CDR3 here is CASSRPGQGFNEQFF. CDR3 DNA: TGCGCCAGCAGCCGCCCGGGACAGGGCTTCAATGAGCAGTTCTTC.

This clone was seen more than once but under ten times. The gene calls are TRBV6-5 and TRBJ1-6; D is undetermined. This CDR3 has 12 residues. Germline lookup yields CDR1 MNHEY and CDR2 SVGAGI. The V and J ends lost 6 bases and 8 bases respectively, with 8 bases between them. The CDR3 sequence: CASRTLDSPLHF. CDR3 nucleotides: TGTGCCAGCAGGACACTGGATTCACCCCTCCACTTT.

The rearrangement uses TRBV19 and TRBJ2-5; the D gene is possibly TRBD1 (6 bases). The CDR3 has 12 residues. Germline loops: CDR1 LNHDA, CDR2 SQIVND (reference sequence). V lost 8 bases and J lost 4, with 11 bases in between. This CDR3 reads CASHRAIETQYF. CDR3 DNA sequence: TGTGCCAGTCACAGGGCTATAGAGACCCAGTACTTC.

The sample holds one count of this clone. V is TRBV10-3 and J is TRBJ2-1; no clear D gene. Trimming took 0 bases from V and 12 from J, leaving 9 bases between them. Germline V CDR1 and CDR2: ENHRY, SYGVKD. The CDR3 is 12 amino acids. CDR3 nucleotides: TGTGCCATCAGTGAGTCTGATTCCGGGCAGTTCTTC. It codes for CAISESDSGQFF.

The chain uses TRBV27 and TRBJ1-6; TRBD1 aligns across 9 bases. Unmatched junction bases numbered 11, after V lost 5 bases and J lost 9 bases. Germline values: CDR1 MNHEY, CDR2 SMNVEV (reference sequence). The CDR3 consists of 16 residues. This chain's CDR3 is CASSGLDRGMGSPLHF. As DNA, the CDR3 is TGTGCCAGCAGTGGCCTAGACAGGGGGATGGGTTCACCCCTCCACTTT.

V gene TRBV5-1 combines with J gene TRBJ2-5; 11 nucleotides match TRBD1. Germline CDR1 is SGHRS and CDR2 is YFSETQ. The CDR3 extends over 14 amino acids. The ends lost 4 bases at V and 2 bases at J; junction bases unmatched: 1. CDR3 in amino acids: CASSGQGAQETQYF. CDR3 nucleotide sequence: TGCGCCAGCAGCGGACAGGGGGCTCAAGAGACCCAGTACTTC.

V is TRBV25-1 and J is TRBJ1-6; D remains unclear. V gave up 1 base and J gave up 0 bases, with 7 bases separating them. CDR1 MGHDK and CDR2 SYGVNS come from the germline V gene. The CDR3 has 16 residues. CDR3 in amino acids: CASSESISSYNSPLHF. The DNA for the CDR3 is TGTGCCAGCAGTGAATCCATTAGCTCCTATAATTCACCCCTCCACTTT.

V and J are TRBV6-5 and TRBJ2-6, with D hard to call. The V gene lost 5 bases and the J gene lost 2 bases, with 10 bases spanning the gap. CDR1 is MNHEY, CDR2 SVGAGI, per germline. CDR3 length: 15 amino acids. CDR3 in amino acids: CASSPQETGANVLTF. In DNA, the CDR3 is TGTGCCAGCAGTCCTCAGGAAACTGGGGCCAACGTCCTGACTTTC.

V gene TRBV25-1 combines with J gene TRBJ1-2; D possibly corresponds to TRBD1 (5 bases). V lost 11 bases to trimming and J lost 1 base, with 20 bases between them. Germline CDR1 MGHDK, CDR2 SYGVNS. CDR3 length equals 15 residues. CDR3 sequence: CASKWDRGGNYGYTF. In DNA form, the CDR3 reads TGTGCCTCCAAGTGGGATAGGGGCGGTAACTATGGCTACACCTTC.

The J gene is TRBJ2-3, the V gene TRBV28, with D perhaps TRBD1 (6 bases). The germline gives CDR1 MDHEN, CDR2 SYDVKM. CDR3 size: 16 residues. With 4 bases removed from V and 6 bases from J, the gap between germline ends came to 20 bases. CDR3 in amino acids: CASSSTTWGRVDTQYF. The CDR3 nucleotides read TGTGCCAGCAGTTCCACCACGTGGGGGCGAGTGGATACGCAGTATTTT.

The genes are TRBV5-4 and TRBJ2-3; 13 nucleotides line up with TRBD2. The CDR3 extends over 16 amino acids. J was trimmed by 6 bases and V by 4 bases; bases with no gene match: 8. Germline V lookup: CDR1 SGHNT, CDR2 YYREEE (reference sequence). The CDR3 coding sequence is TGTGCCAGCAGCCTACGACTAGCGGGGGGCCTGGATACGCAGTATTTT. Protein: CASSLRLAGGLDTQYF.

This rearrangement joins TRBV3-1 (or the pseudogene TRBV3-2) to TRBJ2-1; 7 positions agree with TRBD2. The germline CDR1 and CDR2 sequences are LGHDT and YNNKEL (reference sequence). V shed 2 bases, J shed 8 bases, and the junction held 15 bases outside the gene matches. This CDR3 spans 17 amino acids. The CDR3 sequence is CASSQLVGGVSGDEQFF. The CDR3, as DNA: TGTGCCAGCAGCCAATTAGTGGGGGGGGTTTCCGGCGATGAGCAGTTCTTC.

This clone was observed a single time. This chain's CDR3 is CASSYGRFADSPLHF. The CDR3 coding sequence is TGTGCCAGCAGTTACGGCAGGTTCGCCGATTCACCCCTCCACTTT. V and J are TRBV6-5 and TRBJ1-6, with D uncertain. V dropped 2 bases and J dropped 8 bases, with 13 bases sitting between them. There are 15 residues in the CDR3. In germline, CDR1 is MNHEY, CDR2 SVGAGI.

This chain joins TRBV19 and TRBJ2-5, with 11 bases fitting TRBD2. The V gene end was trimmed by 5 bases and the J gene end by 9 bases; junction bases not matched to a gene: 11. The CDR3 has 15 residues. Germline assignment: CDR1 LNHDA and CDR2 SQIVND (reference sequence). The DNA of the CDR3 is TGTGCCAGTAGTCTAGCGGGGGGCTGGTCAGGGGCCCAGTACTTC. It specifies CASSLAGGWSGAQYF.

This clone was observed once. The chain joins TRBV7-9 to TRBJ1-3; no definite D call. Germline assignment: CDR1 SEHNR and CDR2 FQNEAQ (reference sequence). There are 15 residues in the CDR3. V was pared by 5 bases and J by 3 bases, with 14 bases between. The CDR3 spells CASSLQAVFGNTIYF. CDR3 bases: TGTGCCAGCAGCCTCCAGGCCGTTTTTGGAAACACCATATATTTT. The full variable domain, completed using reference TRBV7-9 and TRBJ1-3, is DTGVSQNPRHKITKRGQNVTFRCDPISEHNRLYWYRQTLGQGPEFLTYFQNEAQLEKSRLLSDRFSAERPKGSFSTLEIQRTEQGDSAMYLCASSLQAVFGNTIYFGEGSWLTVV.

The rearrangement joins TRBV30 to TRBJ1-2; TRBD1 is a possible D gene (6 bases). The CDR3 length is 13 residues. Germline assignment: CDR1 GTSNPN and CDR2 SVGIG (reference sequence). V was cut by 0 bases and J by 8 bases, with 13 bases left in between. Here the CDR3 reads CAWSVHGGLGYTF. Written as DNA, the CDR3 is TGTGCCTGGAGTGTACACGGGGGGCTAGGCTACACCTTC.

The CDR3 coding sequence is TGTGCCAGCAGTGAATGGGGCAGGGGGCAAAAAAACACCATATATTTT. Its translation: CASSEWGRGQKNTIYF. This chain links TRBV25-1 with TRBJ1-3; 8 nucleotides match TRBD1. CDR1 MGHDK and CDR2 SYGVNS come from the germline V gene. The junction had 8 bases not matched to a gene; V was cut back by 1 base and J by 6 bases. CDR3 length: 16 residues.